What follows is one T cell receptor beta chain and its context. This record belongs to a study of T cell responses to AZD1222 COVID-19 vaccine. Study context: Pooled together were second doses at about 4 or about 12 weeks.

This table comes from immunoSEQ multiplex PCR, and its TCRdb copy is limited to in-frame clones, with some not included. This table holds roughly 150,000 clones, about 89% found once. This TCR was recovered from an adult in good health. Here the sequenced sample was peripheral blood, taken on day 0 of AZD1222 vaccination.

The CDR3 DNA reads as TGCGCCAGCAGCTTGGACGGTGACGCGCCCCAGCATTTT. This gives the protein CASSLDGDAPQHF. This chain joins TRBV5-1 and TRBJ1-5; D gene unclear. In germline, CDR1 is SGHRS, CDR2 YFSETQ. The CDR3 totals 13 residues. V lost 0 bases and J lost 9, with 10 bases in between.